This record covers a single T cell receptor beta chain. Antigen specificity is unknown. The sample comes from a study of post-analysis software for immune sequencing data. Study-level results: Five or six TRBV segments (TRBV5-6, TRBV5-1 and TRBV20-1 among them) occurred more frequently in patients than in controls.

Unique molecular identifiers were present in the TCR beta cDNA libraries. TCRdb recomputed calls from the PCR reads with MiXCR, one row per CDR3 protein. This sample yields about 820,000 distinct CDR3 sequences, of which about 50% are seen a single time; approximately 4.5% belongs to the top ten. The germline CDR1 and CDR2 sequences are MGHRA and YSYEKL. Trimming took 0 bases from V and 6 from J, leaving 12 bases between them. The CDR3 has 15 residues. This clonotype was sampled from a girl under 18 with multiple sclerosis. The sequenced sample consisted of blood. The chain uses TRBV4-1 and TRBJ1-5, with D possibly matching TRBD1 (5 bases). CDR3 bases: TGCGCCAGCAGCCAAGATCGGCCAGGGCTTCAGCCCCAGCATTTT. It encodes CASSQDRPGLQPQHF.